Below are 4 T cell receptor beta chains sequenced from a single sample in a study of T cell responses to AZD1222 COVID-19 vaccine. The table came from immunoSEQ multiplex PCR; TCRdb's copy has only in-frame clones and leaves some out. Among more than 95,000 clones, 80% to 90% were seen once, and the ten largest hold 4.2%. The starting material was peripheral blood, obtained on day 0 of AZD1222 vaccination. The receptors shown here come from an adult in good health.

The gene calls are TRBV5-5 and TRBJ2-4; D is perhaps TRBD2 (5 bases). Trimming pared 4 bases from V and 6 bases from J, leaving 17 bases between. Per the germline V gene, CDR1 is SGHKS and CDR2 is YYEKEE (reference sequence). CDR3 length equals 15 residues. As DNA, the CDR3 is TGTGCCAGCAGCGTACCCAGCGGAGTCCTAAACATTCAGTACTTC. It encodes CASSVPSGVLNIQYF.

J is TRBJ2-7 and V is TRBV13; 9 nucleotides agree with TRBD1. Per the germline V gene, CDR1 is PRHDT and CDR2 is FYEKMQ (reference sequence). V lost 2 bases, J lost 0 bases, and 5 bases stayed unmatched. This CDR3 comprises 16 residues. The CDR3 DNA follows: TGTGCCAGCAGCTTACAAGGACAGGGGAACTCCTACGAGCAGTACTTC. Amino acids: CASSLQGQGNSYEQYF.

V and J are TRBV5-5 and TRBJ1-2; 7 nucleotides align to TRBD1. This CDR3 region has 15 residues. Germline trimming cut 3 bases from V and 2 bases from J; bases unmatched to any gene: 7. Germline CDR1 SGHKS, CDR2 YYEKEE (reference sequence). The CDR3 DNA follows: TGTGCCAGCAGCTCCCCGGGACAGAAAAACTATGGCTACACCTTC. Translated: CASSSPGQKNYGYTF.

This chain joins TRBV2 and TRBJ1-6; 7 bases map to TRBD1. The CDR3 has 15 residues. V shed 2 bases, J shed 10 bases, and the junction held 8 bases outside the gene matches. Germline V gene lookup returns CDR1 SNHLY and CDR2 FYNNEI. As DNA, the CDR3 is TGTGCCAGCAGTGAACTTTACAGGGGTGGATCACCCCTCCACTTT. This encodes CASSELYRGGSPLHF.